The next 29 T cell receptor beta chains were all read from a single sample in a study of blood T cell repertoires in COVID-19. Sequencing used immunoSEQ multiplex PCR; TCRdb keeps in-frame clones, though not all of them. The top ten clones hold more than 2% of a sample with about 170,000 clones, 70% to 90% of them seen once. The sequenced sample consisted of peripheral blood. These receptors came from a man aged 50 or older who had recovered from COVID-19.

V usage is TRBV3-1 (or the pseudogene TRBV3-2) and J usage is TRBJ1-1; 7 bases line up with TRBD1. The V and J ends lost 5 bases and 5 bases, in that order; junction bases with no gene match: 5. Germline lookup yields CDR1 LGHDT and CDR2 YNNKEL (reference sequence). The CDR3 consists of 13 residues. The CDR3 sequence: CASSAGGATEAFF. The CDR3 DNA reads TGTGCCAGCAGCGCAGGGGGTGCGACTGAAGCTTTCTTT.

J is TRBJ2-2 and V is TRBV19; D remains unclear. This CDR3 contains 13 residues. Germline-derived CDR1 and CDR2 are LNHDA and SQIVND (reference sequence). Trimming removed 2 bases from V and 5 bases from J, with 6 bases in between. The CDR3 spells CASSISVTGELFF. The DNA of the CDR3 is TGTGCCAGTAGTATATCTGTAACCGGGGAGCTGTTTTTT.

The chain employs TRBV30 and TRBJ2-5, with 9 nucleotides matching TRBD1. Germline CDR1 GTSNPN, CDR2 SVGIG (reference sequence). V lost 5 bases to trimming and J lost 3 bases; unmatched junction nucleotides: 1. This CDR3 comprises 12 residues. The CDR3 sequence: CAWDRGEETQYF. CDR3 bases: TGTGCCTGGGACAGGGGGGAAGAGACCCAGTACTTC.

This clone was detected only once. The chain recombines TRBV7-3 with TRBJ1-4, with 8 bases matching TRBD1. In germline, CDR1 is SGHTA, CDR2 FQGTGA. The junction had 9 bases not matched to a gene; V was cut back by 5 bases and J by 7 bases. This CDR3 is built from 15 residues. CDR3: CASSEGRGRGEKLFF. CDR3 DNA: TGTGCCAGCAGCGAGGGCAGGGGGCGAGGTGAAAAACTGTTTTTT.

The chain links TRBV29-1 to TRBJ2-3, with 9 bases aligning to TRBD1. The CDR3 is 15 amino acids. Germline CDR1 SQVTM, CDR2 ANQGSEA. Germline trimming cut 2 bases from V and 2 bases from J; bases unmatched to any gene: 5. The CDR3 DNA reads TGCAGCGTTGAACTGGGACAGGGCTACACAGATACGCAGTATTTT. Residues: CSVELGQGYTDTQYF.

The table lists this clone with a few counts. V and J are TRBV9 and TRBJ2-7, with a possible D match to TRBD1 (6 bases). This CDR3 is built from 15 residues. V was trimmed by 3 bases and J by 6 bases, leaving 19 bases between them. Germline lookup yields CDR1 SGDLS and CDR2 YYNGEE. The CDR3 bases are TGTGCCAGCAGCGAAGCCGGGACAAGCTACTCCGAGCAGTACTTC. Protein sequence: CASSEAGTSYSEQYF.

The rearrangement uses TRBV6-2 or TRBV6-3 and TRBJ1-5; TRBD1 aligns across 9 bases. Losses at the gene ends were 4 bases for V and 6 bases for J; bases not matched to a gene: 4. The CDR3 length is 14 residues. The germline V gene encodes CDR1 MNHEY and CDR2 SVGEGT. Here the CDR3 reads CASSSGTGTQPQHF. The DNA of the CDR3 is TGTGCCAGCAGTTCCGGGACAGGGACTCAGCCCCAGCATTTT.

The rearrangement uses TRBV18 and TRBJ2-1; D is undetermined. CDR1 KGHSH and CDR2 LQKENI come from the germline V gene. V gave up 2 bases and J gave up 7 bases, with 15 bases separating them. The CDR3 covers 15 residues. CDR3 DNA: TGTGCCAGCTCACCAGTCGTCACTACTCGTAATGAGCAGTTCTTC. Encoded protein: CASSPVVTTRNEQFF.

The rearrangement joins TRBV28 to TRBJ2-5; TRBD1 matches at 7 bases. The CDR3 has 15 amino acids. J lost 0 bases, V lost 6 bases, and 7 bases had no gene match. The germline V gene encodes CDR1 MDHEN and CDR2 SYDVKM. This CDR3 reads CASRPRDSHQETQYF. In nucleotides, the CDR3 is TGTGCCAGCAGACCCCGGGACAGCCACCAAGAGACCCAGTACTTC.

The rearrangement links TRBV5-1 to TRBJ2-2, with D perhaps matching TRBD1 (6 bases). The CDR3 consists of 15 residues. Trimming removed 2 bases at V and 3 bases at J, with 11 bases between. CDR1 and CDR2 (germline): SGHRS, YFSETQ. The CDR3 DNA sequence: TGCGCCAGCAGCTTAGACAGGTCGGACACCGGGGAGCTGTTTTTT. This gives the protein CASSLDRSDTGELFF. Full variable domain (remainder filled in from reference TRBV5-1 and TRBJ2-2): KAGVTQTPRYLIKTRGQQVTLSCSPISGHRSVSWYQQTPGQGLQFLFEYFSETQRNKGNFPGRFSGRQFSNSRSEMNVSTLELGDSALYLCASSLDRSDTGELFFGEGSRLTVL.

The chain is built from TRBV9 and TRBJ1-2, with D perhaps TRBD1 (5 bases). Trimming shortened V by 3 bases and J by 4 bases, and 19 bases separated the two germline ends. The length of the CDR3 is 16 residues. CDR1 is SGDLS, CDR2 YYNGEE, per germline. CDR3 bases: TGTGCCAGCAGCGATCCATTGCGCACAGGCATCTATGGCTACACCTTC. Translating gives CASSDPLRTGIYGYTF.

The J gene is TRBJ2-5, the V gene TRBV2; 13 positions match TRBD2. The CDR3 runs to 17 residues. In germline, CDR1 is SNHLY, CDR2 FYNNEI. Germline trimming cut 5 bases from V and 1 base from J; bases unmatched to any gene: 7. DNA for the CDR3: TGTGCCAGCAGTTCCTTCCGACTAGCGGGAGGCCAAGAGACCCAGTACTTC. This translates into CASSSFRLAGGQETQYF. Looking up the rest from reference TRBV2 and TRBJ2-5 gives the full variable domain: EPEVTQTPSHQVTQMGQEVILRCVPISNHLYFYWYRQILGQKVEFLVSFYNNEISEKSEIFDDQFSVERPDGSNFTLKIRSTKLEDSAMYFCASSSFRLAGGQETQYFGPGTRLLVL.

The chain's CDR3 is CASRQGAHTEAFF. The CDR3 DNA is TGTGCCAGTCGTCAGGGGGCCCACACTGAAGCTTTCTTT. The V and J genes are TRBV19 and TRBJ1-1; 8 positions agree with TRBD1. Germline V gives CDR1 LNHDA, CDR2 SQIVND (reference sequence). CDR3 length equals 13 residues. Trimming removed 8 bases from V and 3 bases from J; junction bases left unmatched: 5.

The gene calls are TRBV29-1 and TRBJ1-3; 7 bases map to TRBD1. The CDR3 extends over 15 amino acids. The ends lost 7 bases at V and 0 bases at J; junction bases unmatched: 9. Germline-derived CDR1 and CDR2 are SQVTM and ANQGSEA. DNA for the CDR3: TGCAGCGCTACCAGGGGGTCCTTCTCTGGAAACACCATATATTTT. It translates to CSATRGSFSGNTIYF.

This clone has more than one count but fewer than ten. The V and J genes are TRBV3-1 (or the pseudogene TRBV3-2) and TRBJ1-6; D is unresolved. Trimming left V 4 bases short and J 5 bases short, with 12 bases between. Germline V gene lookup returns CDR1 LGHDT and CDR2 YNNKEL (reference sequence). This CDR3 contains 15 residues. CDR3 coding DNA: TGTGCCAGCAGCCGCCTCCCCGGGGATAATTCACCCCTCCACTTT. Protein sequence: CASSRLPGDNSPLHF.

In DNA form, the CDR3 reads TGTGCCAGCAGCGAGCGGACTGCACCTGGAAACACCATATATTTT. Amino acid sequence: CASSERTAPGNTIYF. The rearrangement joins TRBV28 to TRBJ1-3, with D uncertain. The CDR3 runs 15 residues. Trimming cost V 6 bases and J 2 bases, with 14 bases left between them. CDR1 and CDR2 (germline): MDHEN, SYDVKM.

The gene calls are TRBV4-3 and TRBJ2-3; 10 bases line up with TRBD2. Germline CDR1 LGHNA, CDR2 YSLEER. The CDR3 covers 17 residues. V was pared by 0 bases and J by 4 bases, with 7 bases of the junction left unmatched. This CDR3 reads CASSQDGLAGDSDTQYF. CDR3 nucleotide sequence: TGCGCCAGCAGCCAAGATGGCCTAGCGGGGGATTCAGATACGCAGTATTTT.

This chain joins TRBV7-9 and TRBJ1-2, with D possibly being TRBD1 (6 bases). The germline CDR1 and CDR2 sequences are SEHNR and FQNEAQ (reference sequence). The CDR3 extends over 12 amino acids. Trimming took off 5 bases at V and 8 bases at J, with 12 bases between the two ends. CDR3 sequence (DNA): TGTGCCAGCAGCGCACAGGACAGAGGCTACACCTTC. Translation gives CASSAQDRGYTF.

Of note for this clone: Different DNA sequences within this sample yield the same CDR3. The chain links TRBV7-9 to TRBJ1-6; the D gene is possibly TRBD1 (6 bases). CDR1 and CDR2 from the germline V gene are SEHNR and FQNEAQ (reference sequence). The V end was cut by 1 base, the J end by 3 bases, with 10 bases between. The CDR3 totals 16 residues. The CDR3 region has the DNA TGTGCCAGCAGCTTAGGCCAGGGGTTCTATAATTCACCCCTCCACTTT. It encodes CASSLGQGFYNSPLHF.

V gene TRBV5-1 combines with J gene TRBJ1-1; weak D call: TRBD1 (5 bases). The CDR3 runs to 15 residues. Per the germline V gene, CDR1 is SGHRS and CDR2 is YFSETQ. Trimming took 0 bases from V and 4 from J, leaving 13 bases between them. CDR3 sequence reads: CASSLAGGSTTEAFF. CDR3 DNA sequence: TGCGCCAGCAGCTTGGCTGGGGGGTCGACCACTGAAGCTTTCTTT. Combining the CDR3 with reference TRBV5-1 and TRBJ1-1 gives the whole variable domain KAGVTQTPRYLIKTRGQQVTLSCSPISGHRSVSWYQQTPGQGLQFLFEYFSETQRNKGNFPGRFSGRQFSNSRSEMNVSTLELGDSALYLCASSLAGGSTTEAFFGQGTRLTVV.

The chain recombines TRBV7-3 with TRBJ2-3, with D maybe TRBD2 (7 bases). With 6 bases removed from V and 0 bases from J, the gap between germline ends came to 16 bases. From germline, CDR1 is SGHTA and CDR2 FQGTGA. CDR3 length: 16 residues. The CDR3: CASRAGAFDSTDTQYF. In DNA form, the CDR3 reads TGTGCCAGCAGGGCGGGGGCCTTTGATAGCACAGATACGCAGTATTTT.

The V and J genes are TRBV6-6 and TRBJ1-6; D is ambiguous. The germline V gene encodes CDR1 MNHNY and CDR2 SVGAGI (reference sequence). This CDR3 has 15 residues. V was pared by 2 bases and J by 8 bases, with 13 bases between. The CDR3 protein is CASSYARGTDSPLHF. CDR3 sequence (DNA): TGTGCCAGCAGTTACGCGCGAGGTACCGATTCACCCCTCCACTTT.

The chain combines TRBV4-1 with TRBJ2-3; 9 bases line up with TRBD1. Trimming at V came to 3 bases and at J to 3 bases, leaving 7 bases not matched to a gene. Germline CDR1 and CDR2: MGHRA and YSYEKL. This CDR3 has 16 residues. This CDR3 is CASSQATGGRTDTQYF. CDR3 nucleotide sequence: TGCGCCAGCAGCCAGGCTACAGGGGGCCGGACAGATACGCAGTATTTT.

V gene TRBV5-1 combines with J gene TRBJ2-5; D perhaps matches TRBD1 (5 bases). Germline assignment: CDR1 SGHRS and CDR2 YFSETQ. This CDR3 has 14 residues. V shed 0 bases and J shed 7 bases, with 13 bases lying between them. In DNA, the CDR3 is TGCGCCAGCAGCTTGGGATTGGACACGGGGACCCAGTACTTC. It is translated as CASSLGLDTGTQYF.

The CDR3, as DNA: TGTGCCAGCAGTTTATGGTGGGGCGGCTACAATGAGCAGTTCTTC. Protein sequence: CASSLWWGGYNEQFF. The chain carries TRBV28 and TRBJ2-1, with D tentatively TRBD1 (5 bases). The CDR3 has 15 amino acids. V dropped 0 bases and J dropped 3 bases, with 9 bases sitting between them. The germline gives CDR1 MDHEN, CDR2 SYDVKM.

CDR3 bases: TGTGCCAGCAGCTTAGCGCAGGGGGGCTATGGCTACACCTTC. This translates into CASSLAQGGYGYTF. The chain recombines TRBV7-9 with TRBJ1-2, with 7 bases that match TRBD1. Per germline, CDR1 SEHNR and CDR2 FQNEAQ (reference sequence). There are 14 residues in the CDR3. V lost 0 bases and J lost 4; bases outside the gene matches: 2.

V and J are TRBV29-1 and TRBJ2-5; possible D gene TRBD1, 8 bases. The CDR3 length is 12 residues. The germline gives CDR1 SQVTM, CDR2 ANQGSEA. Trimming took off 6 bases at V and 5 bases at J, with 13 bases between the two ends. In nucleotides, the CDR3 is TGCAGCGTAGGACAGGGAGGGGAGACCCAGTACTTC. This encodes CSVGQGGETQYF.

This chain uses TRBV7-2 with TRBJ1-3; tentatively, D is TRBD1 (5 bases). Trimming took 5 bases from V and 9 from J, leaving 20 bases between them. Per the germline V gene, CDR1 is SGHTA and CDR2 is FQGNSA. The CDR3 contains 15 residues. The CDR3 sequence is CASSPRDLVGGTIYF. CDR3 sequence (DNA): TGTGCCAGCAGCCCTCGGGACCTGGTGGGGGGCACCATATATTTT.

This clone was found a few times. The chain recombines TRBV18 with TRBJ2-4; TRBD1 is a possible D gene (6 bases). CDR1 is KGHSH, CDR2 LQKENI, per germline. There are 15 residues in the CDR3. Trimming removed 3 bases at V and 6 bases at J, with 15 bases between. This CDR3 is CASSPTGSSGNIQYF. CDR3 sequence (DNA): TGTGCCAGCTCACCTACAGGGTCGTCCGGAAACATTCAGTACTTC.